This TCR beta chain stems from a study of human versus mouse CDR3 diversity and MHC coevolution. Overall study results and limits: Around 1.5 million TCR beta clonotypes were estimated for humans, the largest repertoire.

CDR1 and CDR2 from the germline V gene are KGHSH and LQKENI. The CDR3 spans 16 residues. The J segment lost 0 bases and the V segment lost 3 bases, leaving 5 bases of the junction unmatched. Some clones are missing from TCRdb's copy, which holds only in-frame ones; the method was immunoSEQ multiplex PCR. The table shows roughly 86,000 clones, with around 93% occurring only once. Points on this clone: Its matching antigen is unknown.

The genes are TRBV18 and TRBJ1-1; 9 bases agree with TRBD1. This clonotype was sampled from a person aged 30-69 years in good health. Sequences were obtained from naive CD4+ T cells from blood. Indicated subset: CD45RO-negative CD62L-positive naive CD4 T cells. This CDR3 reads CASSPQGQGMNTEAFF. DNA of the CDR3: TGTGCCAGCTCACCGCAAGGACAGGGGATGAACACTGAAGCTTTCTTT. The entire variable domain, with the rest obtained from reference TRBV18 and TRBJ1-1, is as follows: NAGVMQNPRHLVRRRGQEARLRCSPMKGHSHVYWYRQLPEEGLKFMVYLQKENIIDESGMPKERFSAEFPKEGPSILRIQQVVRGDSAAYFCASSPQGQGMNTEAFFGQGTRLTVV.